Below, 22 T cell receptor beta chains from the same sample are listed, as sequenced in a study of cytomegalovirus exposure and HLA in healthy donors. The PCR used 60 Vbeta and 13 Jbeta primers. Measured with immunoSEQ multiplex PCR; TCRdb has only the in-frame clones, and not every one. The record lists some 130,000 clones, of which the ten most abundant hold around 1.6%. What was sequenced was PBMCs. These receptors all stem from a man aged 18 to 30 in good health and CMV-seronegative.

The chain joins TRBV7-9 to TRBJ2-7; the D is unclear. The CDR3 covers 18 residues. The germline V and J ends were trimmed by 1 base and 3 bases, with 22 bases remaining between them. Germline V gives CDR1 SEHNR, CDR2 FQNEAQ (reference sequence). CDR3 residues: CASSLVGQISPKSYEQYF. The DNA of the CDR3 is TGTGCCAGCAGCTTAGTTGGGCAGATTAGTCCCAAGAGCTACGAGCAGTACTTC.

The chain joins TRBV19 to TRBJ2-7; tentative D call: TRBD1 (5 bases). CDR3 length: 13 residues. Germline CDR1 and CDR2: LNHDA and SQIVND (reference sequence). The V end lost 2 bases, the J end lost 6 bases, and 11 bases lay between the germline ends. In DNA, the CDR3 is TGTGCCAGTAGTATAAGCAGGGCTGGCGAGCAGTACTTC. This sequence encodes CASSISRAGEQYF.

V is TRBV9 and J is TRBJ2-7, with D perhaps TRBD2 (6 bases). Per the germline V gene, CDR1 is SGDLS and CDR2 is YYNGEE. V gave up 0 bases and J gave up 6 bases, with 10 bases separating them. The CDR3 runs to 13 residues. The CDR3 reads CASSVVGGSEQYF. CDR3 in DNA: TGTGCCAGCAGCGTAGTTGGAGGGTCCGAGCAGTACTTC.

The chain uses TRBV19 and TRBJ1-5; no reliable D call. V was cut by 3 bases and J by 0 bases, with 6 bases left in between. CDR3 size: 14 residues. Germline V CDR1 and CDR2: LNHDA, SQIVND (reference sequence). The CDR3 nucleotides are TGTGCCAGTAGTATTTCTGTTAGCAATCAGCCCCAGCATTTT. This codes for CASSISVSNQPQHF.

The rearrangement joins TRBV5-5 to TRBJ1-5, with 10 bases aligning to TRBD1. Trimming at V came to 2 bases and at J to 2 bases, leaving 4 bases not matched to a gene. Germline V gene data show CDR1 as SGHKS and CDR2 as YYEKEE (reference sequence). The CDR3 runs to 16 residues. Here the CDR3 reads CASSLYGQGGNQPQHF. CDR3 DNA: TGTGCCAGCAGCTTATACGGACAGGGGGGCAATCAGCCCCAGCATTTT.

Turning to this clone: Other DNA sequences from this sample encode an identical CDR3 as well. The chain has TRBV2 and TRBJ1-5; D remains unclear. The germline CDR1 and CDR2 sequences are SNHLY and FYNNEI. The CDR3 spans 14 residues. Trimming pared 4 bases from V and 4 bases from J, leaving 11 bases between. The CDR3 coding sequence is TGTGCCAGCAGTGGCACCGGAGGGAATCAGCCCCAGCATTTT. Its protein product is CASSGTGGNQPQHF.

The gene calls are TRBV5-1 and TRBJ1-1; possibly TRBD1 for D (6 bases). Trimming took off 5 bases at V and 11 bases at J, with 13 bases between the two ends. Germline V gene lookup returns CDR1 SGHRS and CDR2 YFSETQ. The CDR3 loop spans 11 amino acids. CDR3 sequence (DNA): TGCGCCAGCAGAAATACAGGGCCGGCTTTCTTT. It specifies CASRNTGPAFF.

The chain joins TRBV9 to TRBJ2-1; TRBD2 aligns across 8 bases. Germline values: CDR1 SGDLS, CDR2 YYNGEE. J was trimmed by 2 bases and V by 0 bases; bases with no gene match: 4. This CDR3 has 16 residues. CDR3 region: CASSVGGSGTYNEQFF. CDR3 DNA sequence: TGTGCCAGCAGCGTAGGAGGTAGCGGGACCTACAATGAGCAGTTCTTC.

The chain joins TRBV6-1 to TRBJ2-3, with 12 bases lining up with TRBD2. J gave up 3 bases and V 7 bases, and 5 bases lay outside the gene matches. The CDR3 is 15 amino acids. Germline V gives CDR1 MNHNS, CDR2 SASEGT. For the CDR3, the DNA is TGTGCCAGCACCGGACTAGCGGGGACTACAGATACGCAGTATTTT. It encodes CASTGLAGTTDTQYF.

The chain links TRBV21-1 to TRBJ2-4; TRBD1, the table's D call, was not compared with the DNA. TRBV21-1 represents a pseudogene. There are 17 residues in the CDR3. CDR3 nucleotide sequence: TGTGCCAGCAGGAAAAAGGACTGGGGGCTAGCCAAAAACATTCAGTACTTC. Protein product: CASRKKDWGLAKNIQYF.

V and J are TRBV28 and TRBJ2-7; D perhaps matches TRBD1 (6 bases). The CDR3 spans 12 residues. V gave up 9 bases and J gave up 4 bases, with 13 bases separating them. Per the germline V gene, CDR1 is MDHEN and CDR2 is SYDVKM. CDR3 region: CASGTSLYEQYF. The CDR3 DNA sequence: TGTGCCAGTGGGACATCACTATACGAGCAGTACTTC.

The V call is TRBV23-1, the J call TRBJ1-3; D not certain. TRBV23-1 is labeled an ORF, and its function is uncertain. The CDR3 is 20 amino acids. V gave up 4 bases and J gave up 4 bases, with 29 bases separating them. CDR3 DNA: TGCGCCAGCAGTCGCTATCTAACCGGGAAAAATAAAGGAGCAGGAAACACCATATATTTT. Amino acids: CASSRYLTGKNKGAGNTIYF.

The chain is built from TRBV9 and TRBJ2-7; 10 bases map to TRBD1. CDR1 is SGDLS and CDR2 is YYNGEE in the germline V gene. The J segment lost 4 bases and the V segment lost 3 bases, leaving 10 bases of the junction unmatched. CDR3 length: 16 residues. CDR3 nucleotide sequence: TGTGCCAGCAGCGCCACACTGACAGGGGGCTGGTACGAGCAGTACTTC. Amino acids: CASSATLTGGWYEQYF.

The chain combines TRBV5-6 with TRBJ2-5; no reliable D call. The assigned J gene may be wrong: the sequence end matches TRBJ2-7 better. The CDR3 consists of 12 residues. CDR1 SGHDT and CDR2 YYEEEE come from the germline V gene. This CDR3 is CASSFSWGEQYF. CDR3 coding DNA: TGTGCCAGCAGCTTCAGCTGGGGCGAGCAGTACTTC.

This chain uses TRBV7-2 with TRBJ2-1; possible D gene TRBD2, 5 bases. V shed 5 bases and J shed 10 bases, with 9 bases lying between them. Per the germline V gene, CDR1 is SGHTA and CDR2 is FQGNSA. The CDR3 spans 11 residues. CDR3 in amino acids: CASSTGVEQFF. CDR3 nucleotides: TGTGCCAGCAGCACCGGGGTAGAGCAGTTCTTC.

This chain uses TRBV4-2 with TRBJ2-3, with a possible D match to TRBD2 (5 bases). The CDR3 length is 14 residues. Trimming took off 0 bases at V and 4 bases at J, with 8 bases between the two ends. Germline V gene data show CDR1 as LGHNA and CDR2 as YNFKEQ. CDR3 sequence: CASSQDSGSDTQYF. The CDR3 coding sequence is TGTGCCAGCAGCCAAGATTCGGGGTCAGATACGCAGTATTTT.

Turning to this clone: One junction end does not reproduce the germline sequence, and a read error may be involved. This chain joins TRBV4-3 and TRBJ2-1, with D possibly matching TRBD1 (5 bases). Germline CDR1 reads LGHNA; CDR2 reads YSLEER. The CDR3 runs 14 residues. Here the CDR3 DNA reads TGCGCCAGCAGCCAAGAAGGGGCCTACCATGAGCAGTTCTTC. Protein product: CASSQEGAYHEQFF.

CDR3 residues: CASSLGAGLSYEQYF. The CDR3, as DNA: TGTGCCAGCAGCTTAGGGGCAGGCCTCTCCTACGAGCAGTACTTC. The chain employs TRBV7-9 and TRBJ2-7, with D hard to call. Trimming removed 1 base from V and 0 bases from J, with 10 bases in between. CDR1 is SEHNR, CDR2 FQNEAQ, per germline (reference sequence). This CDR3 is 15 amino acids long.

V and J are TRBV9 and TRBJ1-5; TRBD1 matches 10 bases. V gave up 3 bases and J gave up 4 bases; unmatched junction bases: 4. This CDR3 is built from 15 residues. Germline V gene data show CDR1 as SGDLS and CDR2 as YYNGEE. Here the CDR3 reads CASSAAGQGNQPQHF. CDR3 sequence (DNA): TGTGCCAGCAGCGCCGCGGGACAGGGGAATCAGCCCCAGCATTTT.

The V and J genes are TRBV29-1 and TRBJ2-1; D is perhaps TRBD2 (7 bases). Trimming shortened V by 3 bases and J by 0 bases, and 12 bases separated the two germline ends. Looked up from germline, CDR1 is SQVTM and CDR2 is ANQGSEA. The CDR3 covers 15 residues. The chain's CDR3 is CSVEGGANSYNEQFF. CDR3 sequence (DNA): TGCAGCGTTGAGGGGGGGGCCAACTCCTACAATGAGCAGTTCTTC.

J is TRBJ2-2 and V is TRBV7-3, with D hard to call. Germline CDR1 reads SGHTA; CDR2 reads FQGTGA. The CDR3 totals 13 residues. Trimming pared 5 bases from V and 4 bases from J, leaving 8 bases between. DNA of the CDR3: TGTGCCAGCAGCCGTCCGGGCACCGGGGAGCTGTTTTTT. Protein: CASSRPGTGELFF.

V and J are TRBV5-1 and TRBJ2-7; D perhaps matches TRBD2 (6 bases). This CDR3 has 13 amino acids. CDR1 SGHRS and CDR2 YFSETQ come from the germline V gene. V was pared by 2 bases and J by 2 bases, with 8 bases between. In DNA form, the CDR3 reads TGCGCCAGCAGCTTTGGGGGGACCTACGAGCAGTACTTC. This translates into CASSFGGTYEQYF. The variable domain in full, completed from reference TRBV5-1 and TRBJ2-7, reads KAGVTQTPRYLIKTRGQQVTLSCSPISGHRSVSWYQQTPGQGLQFLFEYFSETQRNKGNFPGRFSGRQFSNSRSEMNVSTLELGDSALYLCASSFGGTYEQYFGPGTRLTVT.